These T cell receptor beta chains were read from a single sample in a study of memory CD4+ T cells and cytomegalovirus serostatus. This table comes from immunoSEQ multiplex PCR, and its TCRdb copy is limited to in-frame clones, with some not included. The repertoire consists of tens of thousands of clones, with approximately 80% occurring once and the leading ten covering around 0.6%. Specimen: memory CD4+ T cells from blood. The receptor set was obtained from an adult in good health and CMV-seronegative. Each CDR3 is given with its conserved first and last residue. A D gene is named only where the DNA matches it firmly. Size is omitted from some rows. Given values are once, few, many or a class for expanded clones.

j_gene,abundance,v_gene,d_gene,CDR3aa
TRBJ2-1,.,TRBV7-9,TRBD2,CASSKLASGNEQFF
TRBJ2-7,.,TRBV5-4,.,CASSLVQGNEQYF
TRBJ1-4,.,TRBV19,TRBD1,CASSSDRHAATNEKLFF
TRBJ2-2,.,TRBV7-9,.,CASSLTKGPNTGELFF
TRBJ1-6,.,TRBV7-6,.,CASSTEQGSSPLHF
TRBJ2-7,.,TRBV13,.,CASSARELTSYEQYF
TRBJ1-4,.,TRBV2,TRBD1,CASSEQGAREKLFF
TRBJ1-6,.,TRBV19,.,CASSFPGGRGNSPLHF
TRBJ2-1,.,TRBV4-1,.,CASSRFPQDNYNEQFF
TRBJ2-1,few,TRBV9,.,CASSLSDSQTYNEQFF
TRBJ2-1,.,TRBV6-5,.,CASSYGGTYNEQFF
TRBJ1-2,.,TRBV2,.,CASSWGFYGYTF
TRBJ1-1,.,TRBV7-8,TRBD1,CASSLAQGGNAEAFF
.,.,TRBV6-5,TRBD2,CASRRLAGSYEQYF
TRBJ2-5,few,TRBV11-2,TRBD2,CASSPLAGGLETQYF
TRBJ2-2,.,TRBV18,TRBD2,CASSPLRGENTGELFF
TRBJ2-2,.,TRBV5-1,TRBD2,CASSRAGGRTGELFF
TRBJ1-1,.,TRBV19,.,CASSMAVNTEAFF
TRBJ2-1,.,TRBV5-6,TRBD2,CASSLGTSGVGQFF
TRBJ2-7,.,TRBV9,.,CASSVVTSSSYEQYF
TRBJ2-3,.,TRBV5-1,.,CASSLTGPPRTDTQYF
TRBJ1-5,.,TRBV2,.,CASRTGTNQPQHF
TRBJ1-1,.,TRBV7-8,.,CASSFGSGIEAFF
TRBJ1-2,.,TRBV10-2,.,CASSFRGYGYTF
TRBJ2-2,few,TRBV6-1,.,CASIPEGGGTGELFF
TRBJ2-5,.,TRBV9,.,CASSVAGGRAGETQYF
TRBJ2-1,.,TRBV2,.,CASSERQSSYNEQFF
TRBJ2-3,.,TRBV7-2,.,CASSLAGGPPDTQYF
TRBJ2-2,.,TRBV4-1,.,CASSQDLVRELFF
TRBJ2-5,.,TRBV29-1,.,CSALGWGETQYF
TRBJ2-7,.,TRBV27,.,CASSEGAATPPYEQYF
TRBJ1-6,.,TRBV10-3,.,CAISESRLAGAPLHF
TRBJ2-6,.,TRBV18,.,CASSPFLPTKTGANVLTF
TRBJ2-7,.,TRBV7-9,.,CASSPGRLSYEQYF